This T cell receptor beta chain was obtained from a study of T cell responses to AZD1222 COVID-19 vaccine. The protocol was immunoSEQ multiplex PCR, while the TCRdb copy is restricted to in-frame clones and leaves out a portion. The repertoire consists of about 190,000 clones, with approximately 92% occurring once and the leading ten covering over 1%. The germline V and J ends were trimmed by 3 bases and 0 bases, with 12 bases remaining between them. The CDR3 is made up of 15 amino acids. CDR1 and CDR2 (germline): LNHDA, SQIVND (reference sequence). This clone was seen a few times. The sequenced sample was peripheral blood, obtained on day 0 of AZD1222 vaccination. The J gene is TRBJ2-7, the V gene TRBV19, with a weak D call TRBD2 (5 bases). The source of this sequence is an adult in good health. The CDR3 is CASSIYGKSSYEQYF. DNA of the CDR3: TGTGCCAGTAGTATCTACGGGAAGAGCTCCTACGAGCAGTACTTC.